This TCR beta chain was sequenced during a study of T cell responses to AZD1222 COVID-19 vaccine. On this clone: The antigen is undetermined.

Assay used: immunoSEQ multiplex PCR; TCRdb lists only in-frame clones, some missing. Here the sample spans approximately 110,000 clones, more than 85% being singletons. Overall study findings and caveats: White British donors predominated, females outnumbered males, and clonal diversity was possibly underestimated. Only 5 to 7 AZD1222 recipients were seropositive at baseline.

From germline, CDR1 is SGHRS and CDR2 YFSETQ. Losses at the gene ends were 3 bases for V and 3 bases for J; bases not matched to a gene: 8. CDR3 size: 17 residues. The source material was peripheral blood, sampled on day 0 of AZD1222 vaccination. The V gene is TRBV5-1, the J gene TRBJ2-3; 12 bases fit TRBD2. This clonotype was sampled from an adult in good health. The CDR3: CASSWQTSGGSTDTQYF. The CDR3 nucleotides read TGCGCCAGCAGCTGGCAGACTAGCGGGGGATCAACAGATACGCAGTATTTT.